The 10 T cell receptor beta chains below come from one sample, sequenced in a study of blood T cells in healthy people across ages (dated by TCRdb to between 2014 and 2017). Library preparation used 5' RACE. Sequencer: Illumina HiSeq 2500. The second PCR ran for about 6 to 12 cycles and used a J-beta primer mix along with a sample-barcoded 5' primer. TCRdb trimmed public reads at Q25 via fastp, called clones via MiXCR and kept in-frame beta chains. Identical CDR3 protein sequences are pooled into one entry, listed with their most common genes and DNA. This sample comprises 910,000 or so distinct CDR3 sequences, just over 50% of them detected only once. The ten largest clones represent about a fifth of the sample. Sequencing used blood. The receptors were sampled from a woman aged 60-75 years in good health.

The rearrangement links TRBV30 to TRBJ1-2; 8 nucleotides align to TRBD1. V shed 4 bases, J shed 7 bases, and the junction held 5 bases outside the gene matches. The CDR3 is 12 residues long. CDR1 is GTSNPN, CDR2 SVGIG, per germline (reference sequence). The CDR3 loop reads CAWNLQGGGYTF. As DNA, the CDR3 is TGTGCCTGGAATCTACAGGGGGGTGGCTACACCTTC.

J is TRBJ2-7 and V is TRBV7-9; perhaps TRBD1 as D (5 bases). Germline lookup yields CDR1 SEHNR and CDR2 FQNEAQ (reference sequence). Trimming removed 5 bases at V and 0 bases at J, with 11 bases between. The CDR3 has 14 residues. The CDR3 loop reads CASSPGISSYEQYF. The CDR3 bases are TGTGCCAGCAGCCCAGGGATAAGCTCCTACGAGCAGTACTTC.

This sequence joins TRBV6-6 and TRBJ2-7; 9 bases agree with TRBD2. This CDR3 is built from 16 residues. The V gene's germline CDR1 is MNHNY and CDR2 SVGAGI (reference sequence). Germline trimming cut 0 bases from V and 7 bases from J; bases unmatched to any gene: 10. The CDR3 reads CASSYSASGVYNEQYF. In DNA, the CDR3 is TGTGCCAGCAGTTACTCGGCTAGCGGGGTATACAATGAGCAGTACTTC.

This clonotype has a handful of counts. The chain recombines TRBV4-3 with TRBJ2-5, with D unresolved. The J call is doubtful: the DNA matches TRBJ2-7 better. Germline lookup yields CDR1 LGHNA and CDR2 YSLEER. The CDR3 covers 14 residues. CDR3: CASSPSQGRDEQYF. The CDR3, as DNA: TGCGCCAGCAGCCCCTCTCAAGGAAGAGACGAGCAGTACTTC.

This clonotype has just a few counts. V is TRBV12-5 and J is TRBJ2-1; D gene uncertain. Germline V gives CDR1 LGHNT, CDR2 FRNRAP. V gave up 6 bases and J gave up 2 bases, with 8 bases separating them. The CDR3 extends over 13 amino acids. The CDR3 protein is CASGGSAYNEQFF. The CDR3 DNA sequence: TGTGCTAGTGGGGGATCAGCCTACAATGAGCAGTTCTTC.

This rearrangement joins TRBV7-2 to TRBJ2-1; tentative D call: TRBD2 (6 bases). This CDR3 has 17 amino acids. Germline-derived CDR1 and CDR2 are SGHTA and FQGNSA. V dropped 5 bases and J dropped 0 bases, with 17 bases sitting between them. CDR3 nucleotides: TGTGCCAGCAGCCGTGGAGGAGGTAGCGGCTCCTACAATGAGCAGTTCTTC. Protein sequence: CASSRGGGSGSYNEQFF.

Regarding this clonotype: The junction and the germline gene differ at one end; a read error may be behind it. The chain employs TRBV7-9 and TRBJ1-6, with D unclear. Looked up from germline, CDR1 is SEHNR and CDR2 is FQNEAQ (reference sequence). The length of the CDR3 is 17 residues. This chain's CDR3 is CASSSSGLKEYNSPPHF. DNA of the CDR3: TGTGCCAGCAGCTCCTCGGGCTTAAAGGAATATAATTCACCCCCCCACTTT.

V and J are TRBV13 and TRBJ2-3; 7 bases agree with TRBD1. The CDR3 covers 13 residues. V lost 5 bases and J lost 10; bases outside the gene matches: 9. Germline CDR1 reads PRHDT; CDR2 reads FYEKMQ (reference sequence). The CDR3 region has the DNA TGTGCCAGCAGCCCGAACAGCCAGGGGGCGCAGTATTTT. It codes for CASSPNSQGAQYF.

This rearrangement joins TRBV10-3 to TRBJ2-5; no clear D. V dropped 3 bases and J dropped 1 base, with 6 bases sitting between them. Germline CDR1 reads ENHRY; CDR2 reads SYGVKD. The CDR3 runs to 13 residues. CDR3 residues: CAISESPQETQYF. DNA of the CDR3: TGTGCCATCAGTGAATCCCCCCAAGAGACCCAGTACTTC.

This chain joins TRBV12-3 or TRBV12-4 and TRBJ1-5; D possibly corresponds to TRBD1 (5 bases). The germline V and J ends were trimmed by 9 bases and 9 bases, with 15 bases remaining between them. CDR3 length: 12 amino acids. CDR3 bases: TGTGCCAGTTCAGCAGGGTTTCGGCCCCAGCATTTT. It is translated as CASSAGFRPQHF.